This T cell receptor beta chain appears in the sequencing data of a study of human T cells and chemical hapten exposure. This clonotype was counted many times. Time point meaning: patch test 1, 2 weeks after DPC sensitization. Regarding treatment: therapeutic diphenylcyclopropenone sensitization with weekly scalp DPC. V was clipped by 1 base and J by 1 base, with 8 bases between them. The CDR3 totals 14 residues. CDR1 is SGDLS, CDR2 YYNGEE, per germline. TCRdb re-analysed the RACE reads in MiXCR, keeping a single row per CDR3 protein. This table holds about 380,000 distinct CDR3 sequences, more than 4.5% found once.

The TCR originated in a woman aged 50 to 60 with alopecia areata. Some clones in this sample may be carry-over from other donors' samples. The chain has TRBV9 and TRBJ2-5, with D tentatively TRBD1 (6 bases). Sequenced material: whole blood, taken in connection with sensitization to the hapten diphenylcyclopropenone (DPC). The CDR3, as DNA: TGTGCCAGCAGCGTATCACAGGGCCAAGAGACCCAGTACTTC. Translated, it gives CASSVSQGQETQYF.